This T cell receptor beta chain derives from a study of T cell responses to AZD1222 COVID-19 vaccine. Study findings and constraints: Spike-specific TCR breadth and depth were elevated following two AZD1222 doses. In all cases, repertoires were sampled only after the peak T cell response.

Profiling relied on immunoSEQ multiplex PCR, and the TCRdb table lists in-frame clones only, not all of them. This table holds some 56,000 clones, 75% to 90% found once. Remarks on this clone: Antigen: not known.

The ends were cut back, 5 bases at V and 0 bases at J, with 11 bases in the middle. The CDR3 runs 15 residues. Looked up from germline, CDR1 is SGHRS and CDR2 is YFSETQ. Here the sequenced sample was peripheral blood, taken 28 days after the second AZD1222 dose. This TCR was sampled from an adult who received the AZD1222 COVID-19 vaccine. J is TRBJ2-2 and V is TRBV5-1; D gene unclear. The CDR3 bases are TGCGCCAGCAGTCCCGACTCCTCGAACACCGGGGAGCTGTTTTTT. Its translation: CASSPDSSNTGELFF. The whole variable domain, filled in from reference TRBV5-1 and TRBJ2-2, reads KAGVTQTPRYLIKTRGQQVTLSCSPISGHRSVSWYQQTPGQGLQFLFEYFSETQRNKGNFPGRFSGRQFSNSRSEMNVSTLELGDSALYLCASSPDSSNTGELFFGEGSRLTVL.